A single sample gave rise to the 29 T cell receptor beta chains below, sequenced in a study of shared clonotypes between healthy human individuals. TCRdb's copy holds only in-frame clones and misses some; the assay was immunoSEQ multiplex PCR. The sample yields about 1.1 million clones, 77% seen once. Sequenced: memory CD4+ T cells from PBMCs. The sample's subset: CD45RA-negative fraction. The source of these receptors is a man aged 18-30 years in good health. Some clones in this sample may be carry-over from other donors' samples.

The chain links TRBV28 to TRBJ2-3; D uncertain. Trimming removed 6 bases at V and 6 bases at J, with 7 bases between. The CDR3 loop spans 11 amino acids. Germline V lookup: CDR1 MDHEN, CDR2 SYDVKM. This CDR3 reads CASRDSDTQYF. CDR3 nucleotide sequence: TGTGCCAGCAGAGACTCGGATACGCAGTATTTT.

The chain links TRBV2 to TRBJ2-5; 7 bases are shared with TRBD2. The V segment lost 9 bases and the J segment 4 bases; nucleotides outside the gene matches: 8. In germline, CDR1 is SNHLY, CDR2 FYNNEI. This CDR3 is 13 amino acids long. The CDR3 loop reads CARAGGSGETQYF. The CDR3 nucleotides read TGTGCCAGGGCTGGCGGGAGTGGAGAGACCCAGTACTTC.

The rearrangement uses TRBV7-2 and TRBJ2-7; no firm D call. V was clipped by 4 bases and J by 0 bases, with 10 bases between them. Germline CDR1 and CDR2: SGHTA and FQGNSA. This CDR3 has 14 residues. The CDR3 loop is CASSWDRPSYEQYF. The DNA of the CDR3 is TGTGCCAGCAGCTGGGATAGACCCTCCTACGAGCAGTACTTC.

The CDR3 protein is CASSWKGQQGTYGYTF. CDR3 nucleotide sequence: TGTGCCAGCAGCTGGAAGGGACAACAAGGTACCTATGGCTACACCTTC. The rearrangement joins TRBV5-4 to TRBJ1-2, with a weak D call TRBD1 (6 bases). CDR3 length: 16 amino acids. The germline gives CDR1 SGHNT, CDR2 YYREEE (reference sequence). V dropped 3 bases and J dropped 4 bases, with 19 bases sitting between them. Full variable domain (remainder filled in from reference TRBV5-4 and TRBJ1-2): ETGVTQSPTHLIKTRGQQVTLRCSSQSGHNTVSWYQQALGQGPQFIFQYYREEENGRGNFPPRFSGLQFPNYSSELNVNALELDDSALYLCASSWKGQQGTYGYTFGSGTRLTVV.

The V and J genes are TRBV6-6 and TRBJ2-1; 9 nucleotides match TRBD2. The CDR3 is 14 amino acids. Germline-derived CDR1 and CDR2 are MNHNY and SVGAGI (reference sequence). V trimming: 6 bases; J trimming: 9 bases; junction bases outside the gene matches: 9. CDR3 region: CASSPVAGVGEQFF. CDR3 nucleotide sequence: TGTGCCAGCAGCCCAGTAGCGGGAGTGGGTGAGCAGTTCTTC.

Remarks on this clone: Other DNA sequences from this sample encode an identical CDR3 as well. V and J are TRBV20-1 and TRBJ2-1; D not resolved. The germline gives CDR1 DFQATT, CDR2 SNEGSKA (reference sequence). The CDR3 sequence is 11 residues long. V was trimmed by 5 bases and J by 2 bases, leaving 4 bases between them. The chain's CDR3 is CSASPYNEQFF. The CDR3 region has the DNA TGCAGTGCTTCGCCCTACAATGAGCAGTTCTTC.

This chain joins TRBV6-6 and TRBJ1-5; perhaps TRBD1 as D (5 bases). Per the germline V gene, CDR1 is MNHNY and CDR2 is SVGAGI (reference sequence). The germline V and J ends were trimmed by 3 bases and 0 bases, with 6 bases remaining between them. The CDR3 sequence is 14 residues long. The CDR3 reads CASSYGGSNQPQHF. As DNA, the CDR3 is TGTGCCAGCAGTTATGGGGGTAGCAATCAGCCCCAGCATTTT.

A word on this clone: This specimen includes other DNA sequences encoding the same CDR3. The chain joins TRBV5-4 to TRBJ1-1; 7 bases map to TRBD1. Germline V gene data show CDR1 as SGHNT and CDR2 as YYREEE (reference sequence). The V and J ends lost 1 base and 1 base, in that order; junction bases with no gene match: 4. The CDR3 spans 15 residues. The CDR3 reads CASSLPGTENTEAFF. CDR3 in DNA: TGTGCCAGCAGCTTGCCCGGGACAGAGAACACTGAAGCTTTCTTT. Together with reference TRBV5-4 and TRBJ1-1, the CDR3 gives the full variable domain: ETGVTQSPTHLIKTRGQQVTLRCSSQSGHNTVSWYQQALGQGPQFIFQYYREEENGRGNFPPRFSGLQFPNYSSELNVNALELDDSALYLCASSLPGTENTEAFFGQGTRLTVV.

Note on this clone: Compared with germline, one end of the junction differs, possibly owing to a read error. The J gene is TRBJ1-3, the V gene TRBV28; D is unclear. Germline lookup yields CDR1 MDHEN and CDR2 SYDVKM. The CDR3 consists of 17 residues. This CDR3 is CASRPLEQTGRGSTIYF. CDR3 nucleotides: TGTGCCAGCAGGCCCCTGGAACAGACTGGGAGAGGAAGCACCATATATTTT. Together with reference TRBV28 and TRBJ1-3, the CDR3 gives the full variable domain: DVKVTQSSRYLVKRTGEKVFLECVQDMDHENMFWYRQDPGLGLRLIYFSYDVKMKEKGDIPEGYSVSREKKERFSLILESASTNQTSMYLCASRPLEQTGRGSTIYFGEGSWLTVV.

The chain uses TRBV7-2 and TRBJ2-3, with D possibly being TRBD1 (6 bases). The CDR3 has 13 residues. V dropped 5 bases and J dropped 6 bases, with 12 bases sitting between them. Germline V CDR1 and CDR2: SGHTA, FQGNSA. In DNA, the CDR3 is TGTGCCAGCAGCACAGGGAGCGGCGATACGCAGTATTTT. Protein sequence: CASSTGSGDTQYF.

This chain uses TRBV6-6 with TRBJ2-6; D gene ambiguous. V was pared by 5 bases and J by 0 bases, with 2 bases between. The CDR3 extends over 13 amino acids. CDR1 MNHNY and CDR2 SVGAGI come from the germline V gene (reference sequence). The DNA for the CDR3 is TGTGCCAGCAGTACCTCTGGGGCCAACGTCCTGACTTTC. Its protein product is CASSTSGANVLTF.

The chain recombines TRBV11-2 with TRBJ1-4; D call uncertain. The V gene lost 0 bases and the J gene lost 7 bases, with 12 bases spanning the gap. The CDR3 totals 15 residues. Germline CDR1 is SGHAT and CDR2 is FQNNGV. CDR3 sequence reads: CASSLDLGGVEKLFF. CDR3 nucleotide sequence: TGTGCCAGCAGCTTAGATCTGGGCGGAGTTGAAAAACTGTTTTTT.

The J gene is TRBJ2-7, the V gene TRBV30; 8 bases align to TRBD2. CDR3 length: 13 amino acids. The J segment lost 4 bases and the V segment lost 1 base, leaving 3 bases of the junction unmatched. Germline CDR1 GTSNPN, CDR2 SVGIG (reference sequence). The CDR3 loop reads CAWSGAGAYEQYF. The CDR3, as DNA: TGTGCCTGGAGTGGAGCGGGAGCTTACGAGCAGTACTTC.

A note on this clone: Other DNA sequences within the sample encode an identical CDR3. The DNA for the CDR3 is TGTGCCAGCAGCGTAGGCGGTACCGGGGAGCTGTTTTTT. Its translation is CASSVGGTGELFF. The V and J genes are TRBV9 and TRBJ2-2, with D hard to call. CDR3 length equals 13 residues. V was clipped by 0 bases and J by 5 bases, with 5 bases between them. CDR1 and CDR2 (germline): SGDLS, YYNGEE. The full variable domain, completed using reference TRBV9 and TRBJ2-2, is DSGVTQTPKHLITATGQRVTLRCSPRSGDLSVYWYQQSLDQGLQFLIQYYNGEERAKGNILERFSAQQFPDLHSELNLSSLELGDSALYFCASSVGGTGELFFGEGSRLTVL.

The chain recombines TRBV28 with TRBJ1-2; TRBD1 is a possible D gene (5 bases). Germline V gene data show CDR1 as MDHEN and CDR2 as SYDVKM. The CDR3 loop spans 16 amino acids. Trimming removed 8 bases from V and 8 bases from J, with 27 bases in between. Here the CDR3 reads CASHRSFSPQRRGYTF. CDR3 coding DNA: TGTGCCAGCCACAGGTCCTTTTCCCCGCAGCGACGGGGCTACACCTTC.

The CDR3 region is CASSVATGAVGELFF. The CDR3 nucleotides are TGTGCCAGCAGCGTAGCTACTGGGGCGGTCGGGGAGCTGTTTTTT. The chain recombines TRBV9 with TRBJ2-2; D is perhaps TRBD1 (5 bases). Looked up from germline, CDR1 is SGDLS and CDR2 is YYNGEE. V was shortened by 0 bases and J by 7 bases, with 13 bases between the two germline ends. The CDR3 covers 15 residues. Full variable domain (rest looked up from reference TRBV9 and TRBJ2-2): DSGVTQTPKHLITATGQRVTLRCSPRSGDLSVYWYQQSLDQGLQFLIQYYNGEERAKGNILERFSAQQFPDLHSELNLSSLELGDSALYFCASSVATGAVGELFFGEGSRLTVL.

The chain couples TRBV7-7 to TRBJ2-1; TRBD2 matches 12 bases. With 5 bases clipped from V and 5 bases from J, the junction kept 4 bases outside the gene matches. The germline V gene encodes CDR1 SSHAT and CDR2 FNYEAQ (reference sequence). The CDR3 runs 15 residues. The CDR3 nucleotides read TGTGCCAGCAGCCCCGGACTAGCGGGGAACAATGAGCAGTTCTTC. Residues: CASSPGLAGNNEQFF.

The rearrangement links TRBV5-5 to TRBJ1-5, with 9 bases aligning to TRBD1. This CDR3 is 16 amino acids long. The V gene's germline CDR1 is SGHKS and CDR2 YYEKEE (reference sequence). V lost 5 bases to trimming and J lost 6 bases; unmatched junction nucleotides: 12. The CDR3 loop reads CASSDFWDREGQPQHF. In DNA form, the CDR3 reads TGTGCCAGCAGTGACTTTTGGGACAGGGAGGGTCAGCCCCAGCATTTT.

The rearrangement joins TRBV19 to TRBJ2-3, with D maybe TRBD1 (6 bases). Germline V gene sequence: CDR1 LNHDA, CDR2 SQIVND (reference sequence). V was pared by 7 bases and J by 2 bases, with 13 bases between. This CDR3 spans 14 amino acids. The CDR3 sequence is CASKSDRSTDTQYF. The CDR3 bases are TGTGCCAGTAAATCGGACAGATCCACAGATACGCAGTATTTT.

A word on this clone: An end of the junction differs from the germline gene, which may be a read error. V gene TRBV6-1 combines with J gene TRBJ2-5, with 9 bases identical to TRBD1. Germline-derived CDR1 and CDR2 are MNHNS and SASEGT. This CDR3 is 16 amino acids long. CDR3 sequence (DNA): TGTGCCAGTAGTGCGGGACAGGGTGTACTCTCGGAGACCCAGTACTTC. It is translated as CASSAGQGVLSETQYF.

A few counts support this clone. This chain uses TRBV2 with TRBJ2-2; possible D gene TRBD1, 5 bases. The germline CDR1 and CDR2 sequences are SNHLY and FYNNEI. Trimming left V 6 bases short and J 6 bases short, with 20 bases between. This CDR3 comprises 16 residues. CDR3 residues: CASREIKTDPPGELFF. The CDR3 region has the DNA TGTGCCAGCAGGGAGATAAAGACAGACCCACCCGGGGAGCTGTTTTTT.

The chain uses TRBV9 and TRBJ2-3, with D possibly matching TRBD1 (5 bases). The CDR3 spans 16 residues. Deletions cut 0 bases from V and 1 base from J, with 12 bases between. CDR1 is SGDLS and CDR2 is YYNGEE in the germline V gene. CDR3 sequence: CASSVAAWGGTDTQYF. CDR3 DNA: TGTGCCAGCAGCGTAGCAGCTTGGGGCGGCACAGATACGCAGTATTTT.

CDR3 sequence (DNA): TGTGCCAGCAGCTTAACCGGGACTATGACTGAGCAGTTCTTC. It translates to CASSLTGTMTEQFF. The gene calls are TRBV7-9 and TRBJ2-1; 7 nucleotides align to TRBD2. The CDR3 runs to 14 residues. V was clipped by 2 bases and J by 9 bases; unmatched bases: 7. Germline V gives CDR1 SEHNR, CDR2 FQNEAQ (reference sequence).

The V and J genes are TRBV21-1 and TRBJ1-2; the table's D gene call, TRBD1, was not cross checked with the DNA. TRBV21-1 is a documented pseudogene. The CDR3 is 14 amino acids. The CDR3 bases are TGTGCCAGCAGCAGTGCCTCAGGGGGCTATGGCTACACCTTC. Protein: CASSSASGGYGYTF.

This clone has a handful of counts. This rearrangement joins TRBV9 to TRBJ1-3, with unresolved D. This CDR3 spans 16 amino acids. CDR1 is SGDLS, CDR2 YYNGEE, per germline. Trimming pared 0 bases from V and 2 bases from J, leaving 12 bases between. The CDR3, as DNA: TGTGCCAGCAGCGTAGAACAGAGCGGTGCTGGAAACACCATATATTTT. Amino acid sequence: CASSVEQSGAGNTIYF.

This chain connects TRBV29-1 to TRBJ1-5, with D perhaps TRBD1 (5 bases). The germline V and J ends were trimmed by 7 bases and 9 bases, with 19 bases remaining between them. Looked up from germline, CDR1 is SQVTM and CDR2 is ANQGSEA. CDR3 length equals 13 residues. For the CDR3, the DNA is TGCAGCGCTGGTACACAGAAAGACAGGCCCCAGCATTTT. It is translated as CSAGTQKDRPQHF.

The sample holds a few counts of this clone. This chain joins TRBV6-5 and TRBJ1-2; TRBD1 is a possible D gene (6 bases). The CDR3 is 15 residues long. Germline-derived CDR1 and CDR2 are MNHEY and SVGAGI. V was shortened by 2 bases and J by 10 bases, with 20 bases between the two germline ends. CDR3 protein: CASSYRGGGGVDYTF. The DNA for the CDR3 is TGTGCCAGCAGTTACCGTGGAGGGGGGGGTGTTGACTACACCTTC.

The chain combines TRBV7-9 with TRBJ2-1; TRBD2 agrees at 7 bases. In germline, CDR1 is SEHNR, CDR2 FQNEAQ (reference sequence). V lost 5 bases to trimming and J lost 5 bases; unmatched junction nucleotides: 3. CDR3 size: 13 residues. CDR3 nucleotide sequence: TGTGCCAGCAGCCGACTAGCCGACAATGAGCAGTTCTTC. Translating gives CASSRLADNEQFF.

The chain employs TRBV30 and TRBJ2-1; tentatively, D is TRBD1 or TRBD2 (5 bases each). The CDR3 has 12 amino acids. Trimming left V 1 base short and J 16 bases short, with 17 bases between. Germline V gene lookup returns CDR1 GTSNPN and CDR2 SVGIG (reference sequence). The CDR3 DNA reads TGTGCCTGGAGTGAGCCGGGACCCAAAAACTTCTTC. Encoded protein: CAWSEPGPKNFF.